Below are 21 T cell receptor beta chains sequenced from a single sample in a study of blood T cell repertoires in COVID-19. Method: immunoSEQ multiplex PCR; TCRdb's copy keeps in-frame clones and lacks some. The sample has under 350,000 clones; more than 85% are singletons. The source material was peripheral blood. Source of these receptors: a man in his forties with acute or convalescent COVID-19.

This clone was recorded once. The chain uses TRBV14 and TRBJ2-7; tentatively, D is TRBD1 (5 bases). In germline, CDR1 is SGHDN, CDR2 FVKESK. V gave up 5 bases and J gave up 2 bases, with 10 bases separating them. The CDR3 is 13 residues long. CDR3 in DNA: TGTGCCAGCAGCTTTGACAGTACCTACGAGCAGTACTTC. Protein product: CASSFDSTYEQYF.

This clone is a singleton in its sample. This chain uses TRBV25-1 with TRBJ1-6, with D possibly being TRBD1 (5 bases). V was trimmed by 2 bases and J by 4 bases, leaving 9 bases between them. The CDR3 length is 15 residues. Germline lookup yields CDR1 MGHDK and CDR2 SYGVNS. The CDR3, as DNA: TGTGCCAGCAGTGAAAGGTCAGGGTATAATTCACCCCTCCACTTT. Residues: CASSERSGYNSPLHF.

Here the CDR3 reads CASSQAGTFNYGYTF. Here the CDR3 DNA reads TGTGCCAGCAGCCAAGCAGGGACTTTTAACTATGGCTACACCTTC. The chain links TRBV4-2 to TRBJ1-2, with D possibly TRBD1 on 5 matching bases. The CDR3 sequence is 15 residues long. The germline V gene has CDR1 LGHNA and CDR2 YNFKEQ. Between the trimmed V and J ends, which lost 1 base and 1 base, there was a span of 10 bases.

This sequence joins TRBV25-1 and TRBJ2-1; 9 bases match TRBD2. The trim removed 6 bases at V and 5 bases at J, leaving 5 bases unmatched. The V gene's germline CDR1 is MGHDK and CDR2 SYGVNS. This CDR3 spans 14 amino acids. The CDR3: CASRHSGGDNEQFF. As DNA, the CDR3 is TGTGCCAGCAGGCATAGCGGGGGTGACAATGAGCAGTTCTTC.

The CDR3 loop reads CASSSGLSNSPLHF. The CDR3 region has the DNA TGTGCCAGCAGCTCGGGACTGTCTAATTCACCCCTCCACTTT. The chain recombines TRBV3-1 (or the pseudogene TRBV3-2) with TRBJ1-6; tentatively, D is TRBD1 (5 bases). Trimming pared 5 bases from V and 6 bases from J, leaving 11 bases between. This CDR3 comprises 14 residues. Germline V lookup: CDR1 LGHDT, CDR2 YNNKEL (reference sequence).

This chain connects TRBV5-4 to TRBJ2-2; the match to TRBD2 covers 12 bases. Germline CDR1 and CDR2: SGHNT and YYREEE (reference sequence). There are 15 residues in the CDR3. V shed 1 base, J shed 11 bases, and the junction held 6 bases outside the gene matches. CDR3 region: CASSLLAGGPGELFF. The CDR3 bases are TGTGCCAGCAGCTTGCTAGCGGGGGGGCCGGGAGAGCTGTTTTTT. Full variable domain (rest looked up from reference TRBV5-4 and TRBJ2-2): ETGVTQSPTHLIKTRGQQVTLRCSSQSGHNTVSWYQQALGQGPQFIFQYYREEENGRGNFPPRFSGLQFPNYSSELNVNALELDDSALYLCASSLLAGGPGELFFGEGSRLTVL.

The rearrangement uses TRBV11-2 and TRBJ1-4; 9 bases align to TRBD1. Germline values: CDR1 SGHAT, CDR2 FQNNGV. V lost 1 base, J lost 7 bases, and 7 bases stayed unmatched. The length of the CDR3 is 16 residues. CDR3 protein: CASSLGSTGQGEKLFF. The DNA for the CDR3 is TGTGCCAGCAGCTTAGGATCAACGGGACAGGGTGAAAAACTGTTTTTT.

The chain recombines TRBV24-1 with TRBJ2-1; 9 bases line up with TRBD1. V gave up 3 bases and J gave up 7 bases; unmatched junction bases: 3. The CDR3 sequence is 14 residues long. Germline lookup yields CDR1 KGHDR and CDR2 SFDVKD. The CDR3 DNA follows: TGTGCCACCAGTGATCCGGGACAGGGAAATGAGCAGTTCTTC. It specifies CATSDPGQGNEQFF.

The DNA for the CDR3 is TGTGCCAGCAGCGGGGACACGAGGATGAACACTGAAGCTTTCTTT. It encodes CASSGDTRMNTEAFF. J is TRBJ1-1 and V is TRBV11-2; D may be TRBD1 (6 bases). The CDR3 consists of 15 residues. The V and J ends lost 5 bases and 0 bases respectively, with 13 bases between them. The germline CDR1 and CDR2 sequences are SGHAT and FQNNGV.

The rearrangement uses TRBV9 and TRBJ1-2; 7 bases are a match to TRBD1. Germline V lookup: CDR1 SGDLS, CDR2 YYNGEE. The V segment lost 0 bases and the J segment 7 bases; nucleotides outside the gene matches: 9. There are 15 residues in the CDR3. CDR3: CASSVERTGTSGYTF. CDR3 DNA sequence: TGTGCCAGCAGCGTAGAGAGGACAGGAACCAGTGGCTACACCTTC. The variable domain in full, completed from reference TRBV9 and TRBJ1-2, reads DSGVTQTPKHLITATGQRVTLRCSPRSGDLSVYWYQQSLDQGLQFLIQYYNGEERAKGNILERFSAQQFPDLHSELNLSSLELGDSALYFCASSVERTGTSGYTFGSGTRLTVV.

This chain links TRBV9 with TRBJ1-3, with TRBD1 as a possible D gene (5 bases). Germline CDR1 reads SGDLS; CDR2 reads YYNGEE. The CDR3 covers 18 residues. Trimming left V 5 bases short and J 0 bases short, with 21 bases between. In DNA form, the CDR3 reads TGTGCCAGCAGTTCTACAATCTCTTCAGGGTACTCTGGAAACACCATATATTTT. It encodes CASSSTISSGYSGNTIYF.

V usage is TRBV28 and J usage is TRBJ2-7; 10 bases match TRBD1. CDR1 and CDR2 (germline): MDHEN, SYDVKM. The CDR3 has 16 residues. J lost 0 bases, V lost 5 bases, and 7 bases had no gene match. In DNA form, the CDR3 reads TGTGCCAGCAGTCGGCCGGGGACAGGGGCCTCCTACGAGCAGTACTTC. It translates to CASSRPGTGASYEQYF.

This chain's CDR3 is CASSVGRLGVGDTEAFF. The CDR3 DNA sequence: TGTGCCAGCAGCGTAGGTCGCCTAGGGGTAGGGGACACTGAAGCTTTCTTT. This sequence joins TRBV9 and TRBJ1-1; tentative D call: TRBD1 (5 bases). CDR3 length: 17 residues. The germline V and J ends were trimmed by 0 bases and 3 bases, with 18 bases remaining between them. Germline assignment: CDR1 SGDLS and CDR2 YYNGEE. Variable domain in full (rest from reference TRBV9 and TRBJ1-1): DSGVTQTPKHLITATGQRVTLRCSPRSGDLSVYWYQQSLDQGLQFLIQYYNGEERAKGNILERFSAQQFPDLHSELNLSSLELGDSALYFCASSVGRLGVGDTEAFFGQGTRLTVV.

The chain carries TRBV19 and TRBJ1-5, with unresolved D. Germline V gene sequence: CDR1 LNHDA, CDR2 SQIVND (reference sequence). The CDR3 runs to 14 residues. V was shortened by 7 bases and J by 4 bases, with 14 bases between the two germline ends. The CDR3 spells CASNRGGPNQPQHF. Written as DNA, the CDR3 is TGTGCCAGTAACCGGGGAGGTCCGAATCAGCCCCAGCATTTT.

J is TRBJ2-2 and V is TRBV7-8, with D perhaps matching TRBD2 (7 bases). The germline V and J ends were trimmed by 3 bases and 7 bases, with 15 bases remaining between them. The V gene's germline CDR1 is SGHVS and CDR2 FQNEAQ. The length of the CDR3 is 15 residues. The CDR3 nucleotides are TGTGCCAGCAGCTTCGTCGGGGGGCGTAGCGGGGAGCTGTTTTTT. It codes for CASSFVGGRSGELFF.

This clone was counted between two and nine times. V is TRBV19 and J is TRBJ1-1; D might be TRBD1 (5 bases). This CDR3 is built from 13 residues. The ends were cut back, 10 bases at V and 0 bases at J, with 12 bases in the middle. Germline lookup yields CDR1 LNHDA and CDR2 SQIVND (reference sequence). The CDR3 DNA follows: TGTGCCACAACAGGAAATATGAACACTGAAGCTTTCTTT. As protein: CATTGNMNTEAFF. Complete variable domain (other parts from reference TRBV19 and TRBJ1-1): DGGITQSPKYLFRKEGQNVTLSCEQNLNHDAMYWYRQDPGQGLRLIYYSQIVNDFQKGDIAEGYSVSREKKESFPLTVTSAQKNPTAFYLCATTGNMNTEAFFGQGTRLTVV.

This chain links TRBV14 with TRBJ2-7, with a possible D match to TRBD1 (5 bases). The V end was cut by 1 base, the J end by 8 bases, with 12 bases between. CDR3 length: 13 residues. Germline CDR1 reads SGHDN; CDR2 reads FVKESK. CDR3 DNA: TGTGCCAGCAGCCAAGTCAGGGCTTCGAAGCAGTACTTC. The encoded protein is CASSQVRASKQYF.

This clone was found once. The chain carries TRBV6-5 and TRBJ2-3; TRBD1 might be the D (6 bases). V was pared by 5 bases and J by 3 bases, with 15 bases between. This CDR3 has 15 residues. CDR1 is MNHEY and CDR2 is SVGAGI in the germline V gene. The CDR3 nucleotides read TGTGCCAGCAGTACGGGACACCAGGCAACAGATACGCAGTATTTT. It codes for CASSTGHQATDTQYF.

The chain combines TRBV5-1 with TRBJ2-3; 7 bases align to TRBD2. Germline lookup yields CDR1 SGHRS and CDR2 YFSETQ. Germline trimming cut 4 bases from V and 4 bases from J; bases unmatched to any gene: 12. The CDR3 is 16 amino acids. The CDR3 region is CASSGEGGGRADTQYF. The DNA of the CDR3 is TGCGCCAGCAGCGGGGAAGGCGGGGGTAGGGCAGATACGCAGTATTTT.

The chain joins TRBV19 to TRBJ1-4, with 7 positions matching TRBD1. Trimming took 9 bases from V and 8 from J; bases not matched to a gene: 9. In germline, CDR1 is LNHDA, CDR2 SQIVND (reference sequence). This CDR3 is 13 amino acids long. As DNA, the CDR3 is TGTGCCAGCTCACAGGGGAACTACGAAAAACTGTTTTTT. Translating it yields CASSQGNYEKLFF.

V gene TRBV29-1 combines with J gene TRBJ2-1; tentative D call: TRBD1 (5 bases). Germline assignment: CDR1 SQVTM and CDR2 ANQGSEA. The V end was cut by 4 bases, the J end by 3 bases, with 10 bases between. The CDR3 has 13 residues. CDR3 DNA sequence: TGCAGCGTTGCCCCGACAGACTACAATGAGCAGTTCTTC. This gives the protein CSVAPTDYNEQFF.